One TCR beta chain is described in this entry. Its specificity is not known. Generated by immunoSEQ multiplex PCR, the TCRdb table keeps only in-frame clones and is missing some. The sample records 100,000 to 150,000 clones, around 82% being singletons. The data were taken from a study of radiation and T cells in renal cell carcinoma. Background on the study: Nephrectomy followed 15 Gy stereotactic body radiation by 4 weeks. General observations from the study: Top tumor clonotypes rose in blood 2 weeks post-radiation, then contracted. No pretreatment tumor biopsies were available for baseline clonotypes.

Time point defined: blood 2 weeks post-SBRT. Treatment reported: 15 Gy SBRT to primary tumor, nephrectomy 4 weeks later. The tumor was a clear cell renal cell carcinoma. Trimming removed 0 bases at V and 1 base at J, with 10 bases between. The CDR3 has 16 amino acids. The V gene's germline CDR1 is SGHTS and CDR2 YDEGEE. This receptor was identified in a man aged 50 to 59 with renal cell carcinoma. This specimen was blood, taken from a patient whose treatment included radiotherapy and nephrectomy. The genes are TRBV5-8 and TRBJ2-2; D ambiguous. CDR3 bases: TGTGCCAGCAGCTTGGCTGTCCAACAGAACACCGGGGAGCTGTTTTTT. Its translation is CASSLAVQQNTGELFF. The whole variable domain, remainder taken from reference TRBV5-8 and TRBJ2-2, is EAGVTQSPTHLIKTRGQQATLRCSPISGHTSVYWYQQALGLGLQFLLWYDEGEERNRGNFPPRFSGRQFPNYSSELNVNALELEDSALYLCASSLAVQQNTGELFFGEGSRLTVL.